Only one count was recorded for the clone carrying this T cell receptor beta chain. Its antigen is unidentified. V gave up 4 bases and J gave up 12 bases; unmatched junction bases: 12. Per the germline V gene, CDR1 is LGHDT and CDR2 is YNNKEL (reference sequence). The CDR3 covers 13 residues. The authors made TCR cDNA by 5'RACE template switching, adding a universal primer site and UMIs. Each CDR3 protein gets one entry after TCRdb re-called the 5' RACE reads with MiXCR. The sample lists a few hundred thousand distinct CDR3 sequences, roughly 7.2% seen once, with approximately 0.87% in the top ten. The data stem from a study of T cells after yellow fever vaccination. In the study overall: Preparing low-cell-number fractions relied on SMART-Seq v4 Ultra Low Input. General study results and limits: Booster samples showed a return of most primary-vaccination clones (roughly 96% CD4, approximately 88% CD8).

This material consisted of CD4+ T cells sorted from PBMCs, taken 15 days after the yellow fever booster vaccination. The J gene is TRBJ2-7, the V gene TRBV3-1; 7 bases are a match to TRBD1. The origin of this receptor is a man under 40 who received the YFV17D yellow fever vaccine. CDR3 DNA sequence: TGTGCCAGCAGCCCCCCCGGGACAGAGAAGGTGTACTTC. Amino acids: CASSPPGTEKVYF.